These T cell receptor beta chains were read from a single sample in a study of blood T cells in healthy people across ages. TCRdb analysed the 5' RACE reads with MiXCR anew, one entry per CDR3 protein. This table holds 1 million or so distinct CDR3 sequences, 35% to 55% found once. The specimen sequenced was blood. These TCRs come from a woman in her sixties in good health. CDR3s include the opening cysteine and the closing phenylalanine or tryptophan. Fields, in order: J gene, V gene, D gene, CDR3 protein. A D gene is named only where the DNA matches it firmly.

TRBJ2-3	TRBV27	NA	CASSLLGFATQYF
TRBJ2-7	TRBV11-2	NA	CASSLVEGAGEQYF
TRBJ2-1	TRBV7-9	TRBD1	CASSPPLRDRANNEQFF
TRBJ1-4	TRBV28	NA	CATESTGTNEKLFF
TRBJ2-1	TRBV28	NA	CASTGTMSSEQFF
TRBJ1-4	TRBV6-8	NA	CASSYLWTTWFF
TRBJ2-5	TRBV28	NA	CAEGGQGEQYF
TRBJ2-7	TRBV30	NA	CAWSVRGVYEQYF
TRBJ2-3	TRBV27	TRBD2	CASSLSGESPDTQYF
TRBJ2-3	TRBV29-1	NA	CSVEDGIRPGGTDTQYF
TRBJ2-7	TRBV11-3	NA	CASSPGGLYNEQYF
TRBJ2-3	TRBV20-1	TRBD2	CSTKKLAGGPDTQYF
TRBJ2-1	TRBV20-1	NA	CSARDEYQGRRDEQFF
TRBJ1-6	TRBV2	NA	CASRRARSPLHF
NA	TRBV4-2	TRBD2	CATGLASYNEQYF
TRBJ2-3	TRBV12-3/TRBV12-4	TRBD2	CASSDTLLPYSGRAVDTQYF
TRBJ2-7	TRBV20-1	NA	CSASGTSSYEQYF
TRBJ2-1	TRBV7-8	TRBD2	CASSLPGTSAANGHEQFF
TRBJ1-6	TRBV10-2	NA	CASRAGAVENSPLHF
TRBJ2-3	TRBV20-1	NA	CSATTKVGDTQYF
TRBJ2-5	TRBV27	NA	CASGPWRGEETQYF
TRBJ1-3	TRBV15	NA	CATSPDQISGNTIYF
TRBJ2-7	TRBV12-3/TRBV12-4	NA	CASRRSGTGVYEQYF
TRBJ2-1	TRBV15	TRBD2	CATSRVSREVNNEQFF
TRBJ2-6	TRBV7-8	TRBD2	CASSLPSGLAGETSGANVLTF
TRBJ2-7	TRBV29-1	NA	CSVEFGASSGDQYF
TRBJ2-3	TRBV24-1	NA	CATSDSRPPDTQYF
TRBJ2-3	TRBV12-3/TRBV12-4	NA	CASSWINTDTQYF
TRBJ1-4	TRBV7-2	NA	CASSLKIRGHEKLFF
TRBJ1-5	TRBV20-1	NA	CSAAPAGQGNQPQHF